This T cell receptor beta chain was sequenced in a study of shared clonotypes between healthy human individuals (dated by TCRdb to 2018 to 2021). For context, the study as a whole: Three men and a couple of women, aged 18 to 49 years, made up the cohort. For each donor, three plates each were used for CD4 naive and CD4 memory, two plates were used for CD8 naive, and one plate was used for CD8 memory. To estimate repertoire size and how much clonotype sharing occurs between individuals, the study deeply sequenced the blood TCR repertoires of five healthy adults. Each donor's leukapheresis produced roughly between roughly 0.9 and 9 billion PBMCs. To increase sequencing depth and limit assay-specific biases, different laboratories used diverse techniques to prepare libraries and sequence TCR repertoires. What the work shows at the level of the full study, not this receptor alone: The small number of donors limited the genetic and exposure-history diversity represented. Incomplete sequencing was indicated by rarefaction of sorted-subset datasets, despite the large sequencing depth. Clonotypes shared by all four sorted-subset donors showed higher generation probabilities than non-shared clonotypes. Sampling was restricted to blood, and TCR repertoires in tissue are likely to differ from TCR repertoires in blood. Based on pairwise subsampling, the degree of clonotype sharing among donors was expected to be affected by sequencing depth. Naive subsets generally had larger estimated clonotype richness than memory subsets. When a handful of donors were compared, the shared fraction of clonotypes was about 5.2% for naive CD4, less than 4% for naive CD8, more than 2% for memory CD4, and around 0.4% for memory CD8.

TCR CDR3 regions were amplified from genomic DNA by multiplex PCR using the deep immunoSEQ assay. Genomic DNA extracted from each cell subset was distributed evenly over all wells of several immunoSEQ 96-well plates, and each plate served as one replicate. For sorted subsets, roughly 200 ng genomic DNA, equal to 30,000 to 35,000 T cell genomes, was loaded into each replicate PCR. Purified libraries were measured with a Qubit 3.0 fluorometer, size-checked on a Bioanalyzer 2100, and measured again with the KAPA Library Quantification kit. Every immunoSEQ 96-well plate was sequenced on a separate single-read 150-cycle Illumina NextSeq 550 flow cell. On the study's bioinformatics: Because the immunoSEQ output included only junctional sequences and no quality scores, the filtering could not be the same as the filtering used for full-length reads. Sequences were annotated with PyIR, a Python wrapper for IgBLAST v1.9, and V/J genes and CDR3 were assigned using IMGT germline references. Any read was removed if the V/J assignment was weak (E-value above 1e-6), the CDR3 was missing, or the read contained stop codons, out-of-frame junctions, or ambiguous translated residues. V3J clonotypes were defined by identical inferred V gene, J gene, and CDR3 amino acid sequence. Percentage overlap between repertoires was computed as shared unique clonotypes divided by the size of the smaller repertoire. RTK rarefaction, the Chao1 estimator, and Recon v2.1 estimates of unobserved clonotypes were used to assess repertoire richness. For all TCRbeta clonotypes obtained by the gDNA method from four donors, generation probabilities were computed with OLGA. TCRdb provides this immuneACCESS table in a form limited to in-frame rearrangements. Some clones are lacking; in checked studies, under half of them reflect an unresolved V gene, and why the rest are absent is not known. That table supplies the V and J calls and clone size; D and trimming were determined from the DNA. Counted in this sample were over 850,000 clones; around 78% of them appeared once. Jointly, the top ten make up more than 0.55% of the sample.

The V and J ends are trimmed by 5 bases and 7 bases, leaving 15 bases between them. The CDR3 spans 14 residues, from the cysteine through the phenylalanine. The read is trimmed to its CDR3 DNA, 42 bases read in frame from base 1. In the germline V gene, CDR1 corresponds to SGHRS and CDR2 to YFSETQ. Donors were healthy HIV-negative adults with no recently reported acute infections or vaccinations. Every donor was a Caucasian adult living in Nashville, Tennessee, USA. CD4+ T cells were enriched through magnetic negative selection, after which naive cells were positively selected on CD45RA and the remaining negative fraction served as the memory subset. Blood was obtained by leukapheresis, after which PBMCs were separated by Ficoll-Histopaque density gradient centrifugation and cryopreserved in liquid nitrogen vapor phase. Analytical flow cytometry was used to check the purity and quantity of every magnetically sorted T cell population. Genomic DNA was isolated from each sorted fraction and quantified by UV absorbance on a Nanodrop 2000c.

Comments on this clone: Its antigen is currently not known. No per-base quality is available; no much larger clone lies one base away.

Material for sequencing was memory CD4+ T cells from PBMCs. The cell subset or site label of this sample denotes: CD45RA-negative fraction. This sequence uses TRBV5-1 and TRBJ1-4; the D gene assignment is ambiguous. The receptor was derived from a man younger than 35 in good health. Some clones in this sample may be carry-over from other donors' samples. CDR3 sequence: CASRFQEEAEKLFF. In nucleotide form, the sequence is TGCGCCAGCAGATTTCAGGAGGAAGCTGAAAAACTGTTTTTT.